Listed below are T cell receptor beta chains from one sample, sequenced in a study of CD8 T cells in ankylosing spondylitis. TCRdb used MiXCR to reprocess the 5' RACE reads, holding one entry per CDR3 protein. The sample shows some 90,000 distinct CDR3 sequences, 25% to 35% of them seen only once. The sample taken for sequencing was blood, either unsorted or a sorted T cell fraction (not recorded which). The receptor source for this set is a male donor with ankylosing spondylitis or in good health (not recorded which). CDR3s include the opening cysteine and the closing phenylalanine or tryptophan. The D gene is left open where the match is weak. Clone size, where shown, is once, few, many, or a class for clones that have expanded.

clone size	J gene	D gene	V gene	CDR3 DNA	CDR3 protein
few	TRBJ1-2	.	TRBV15	TGTGCCACCAGCAGAGAAGGGGGGGACTATGGCTACACCTTC	CATSREGGDYGYTF
.	TRBJ1-1	.	TRBV7-9	TGTGCCAGCAGCTTAACGGCACTAGACACTGAAGCTTTCTTT	CASSLTALDTEAFF
.	TRBJ2-1	.	TRBV10-3	TGTGCCATCACCAGCGGAGGCCGCTACAATGAGCAGTTCTTC	CAITSGGRYNEQFF
few	TRBJ1-2	TRBD1	TRBV6-5	TGTGCCAGCAGTTTGGGGACAGATCATGGCTACACCTTC	CASSLGTDHGYTF
many	TRBJ1-2	.	TRBV4-2	TGTGCCAGCAGCCAAGGAGGGAACTATGGCTACACCTTC	CASSQGGNYGYTF
many	TRBJ2-3	TRBD2	TRBV20-1	TGCAGTGCTGGCCTCCTAGCGGGGGGGCCAGATACGCAGTATTTT	CSAGLLAGGPDTQYF
.	TRBJ2-5	.	TRBV29-1	TGCAGCGTTGGGGGGACCGACGGGACCCAGTACTTC	CSVGGTDGTQYF
.	TRBJ2-5	.	TRBV20-1	TGCAGTGCTAGAGATCAGGCTGGCGGGAAGGGGGATAATCAGGAGACCCAGTACTTC	CSARDQAGGKGDNQETQYF
.	TRBJ2-1	TRBD2	TRBV5-1	TGCGCCAGCAGCCAAGGACTAGCGGGAGTTCACAATGAGCAGTTCTTC	CASSQGLAGVHNEQFF
.	TRBJ2-5	TRBD1	TRBV5-1	TGCGCCAGCAGCCCCGGACAGGGAGTATATGGGACCCAGTACTTC	CASSPGQGVYGTQYF
.	TRBJ2-1	TRBD2	TRBV7-3	TGTGCCAGCAGCCCAATAGCGGGCGAGCAGTTCTTC	CASSPIAGEQFF
few	TRBJ2-3	.	TRBV9	TGTGCCAGCAGCGCCCACCTCAAATTCACGGATACGCAGTATTTT	CASSAHLKFTDTQYF
.	TRBJ1-1	TRBD1	TRBV18	TGTGCCAGCTCACCAAGGGGACAGGGGATGGACACTGAAGCTTTCTTT	CASSPRGQGMDTEAFF
many	TRBJ2-1	.	TRBV20-1	TGCAGTGCTAGTTTTAGATCATACAATGAGCAGTTCTTC	CSASFRSYNEQFF
few	TRBJ2-7	.	TRBV29-1	TGCAGCGTGTCAGCCCCTTCCCCAGCTAAGAGTTCCTACGAGCAGTACTTC	CSVSAPSPAKSSYEQYF
.	TRBJ1-1	TRBD1	TRBV7-2	TGTGCCCCCAGGGGGGGCACTGAAGCTTTCTTT	CAPRGGTEAFF
many	TRBJ2-2	TRBD1	TRBV5-6	TGTGCCAGCAGCTTGGGCCAGGGGGACACCGGGGAGCTGTTTTTT	CASSLGQGDTGELFF
.	TRBJ1-3	.	TRBV28	TGTGCCAGCACCGCACCGGTAGGCGTCTCTGGAAACACCATATATTTT	CASTAPVGVSGNTIYF
few	TRBJ2-3	.	TRBV6-5	TGTGCCAGCAGTTACCGAAGCACAGATACGCAGTATTTT	CASSYRSTDTQYF